Only a few counts were recorded for the clone carrying this T cell receptor beta chain. This sample was taken from a study of blood T cell repertoires in COVID-19. Turning to the study itself: Italy, Spain and the United States were the sources of the convalescent and acute COVID-19 samples.

Sequenced by immunoSEQ multiplex PCR; TCRdb stores in-frame clones only, minus some. The table lists 450,000 or so clones, about 90% of them singletons. The CDR3 runs 13 residues. The V end lost 4 bases, the J end lost 3 bases, and 10 bases lay between the germline ends. Germline CDR1 reads WSHSY; CDR2 reads SAAADI. The TCR comes from a man younger than 30 with COVID-19, enrolled during active disease. Sequenced: peripheral blood. V and J are TRBV10-2 and TRBJ2-7; weak D call: TRBD1 (6 bases). The CDR3 bases are TGCGCCAGCAGTGCGGACAGAGACTACGAGCAGTACTTC. Translation: CASSADRDYEQYF.